This T cell receptor beta chain stems from a study of molecular identifiers for immune sequencing clone quantification. TCRdb processed the PCR reads anew with MiXCR; each CDR3 protein has one entry. Of under 600,000 distinct CDR3 sequences in the sample, around 21% are singletons; the top ten hold 0.65% to 0.95%. This clonotype was counted at least ten times. Germline V gives CDR1 MNHEY, CDR2 SMNVEV (reference sequence). The CDR3 has 15 amino acids. Trimming left V 3 bases short and J 0 bases short, with 9 bases between. Sequenced: naive CD8+ T cells from blood, with Jurkat cell RNA spiked in. Subset indicated: FACS-sorted CD8+CD4-CCR7+CD45RA+ naive T cells. J is TRBJ1-5 and V is TRBV27; D remains unclear. The receptor comes from a human donor in good health. Some libraries in this study had Jurkat cell RNA spiked in. The CDR3 sequence: CASSFGPYSNQPQHF. As DNA, the CDR3 is TGTGCCAGCAGTTTTGGACCATATAGCAATCAGCCCCAGCATTTT.